Each of the 30 T cell receptor beta chains below was sequenced from the same sample in a study of tumor T cells in aggressive B-cell lymphoma. The repertoire was sequenced with immunoSEQ multiplex PCR; TCRdb's copy has only in-frame clones and lacks some. The sample consists of about 5,100 clones, around 94% of them appearing once. Sequencing was performed on tumor tissue. These receptors originate from an adult with diffuse large B cell lymphoma.

This clone was counted a few times. The V and J genes are TRBV7-2 and TRBJ2-1; a possible D gene is TRBD2 (5 bases). The CDR3 has 15 residues. V shed 3 bases and J shed 6 bases, with 15 bases lying between them. Germline V CDR1 and CDR2: SGHTA, FQGNSA. DNA for the CDR3: TGTGCCAGCAGCTTCCTATCGCGGGTTGTCAATGAGCAGTTCTTC. It is translated as CASSFLSRVVNEQFF.

J is TRBJ2-7 and V is TRBV27; 7 bases map to TRBD1. Germline V gene lookup returns CDR1 MNHEY and CDR2 SMNVEV (reference sequence). The CDR3 totals 14 residues. The J segment lost 4 bases and the V segment lost 2 bases, leaving 5 bases of the junction unmatched. CDR3 residues: CASSLRGGRYEQYF. The CDR3 DNA follows: TGTGCCAGCAGTTTAAGAGGGGGCCGGTACGAGCAGTACTTC.

This clone has only a few counts. This CDR3 reads CASSPQGFYGYTF. The DNA of the CDR3 is TGTGCCAGTAGTCCACAGGGGTTCTATGGCTACACCTTC. The V and J genes are TRBV19 and TRBJ1-2; 7 nucleotides agree with TRBD1. The CDR3 loop spans 13 amino acids. The V gene end was trimmed by 5 bases and the J gene end by 4 bases; junction bases not matched to a gene: 4. Germline assignment: CDR1 LNHDA and CDR2 SQIVND (reference sequence). The full variable domain, with the rest looked up from reference TRBV19 and TRBJ1-2, is DGGITQSPKYLFRKEGQNVTLSCEQNLNHDAMYWYRQDPGQGLRLIYYSQIVNDFQKGDIAEGYSVSREKKESFPLTVTSAQKNPTAFYLCASSPQGFYGYTFGSGTRLTVV.

The chain has TRBV30 and TRBJ1-4; 9 nucleotides line up with TRBD1. V gave up 3 bases and J gave up 8 bases; unmatched junction bases: 7. CDR1 and CDR2 from the germline V gene are GTSNPN and SVGIG (reference sequence). This CDR3 is 14 amino acids long. CDR3 nucleotide sequence: TGTGCCTGGAGCATGACAGGGGGAACCGAAAAACTGTTTTTT. Amino acid sequence: CAWSMTGGTEKLFF.

The gene calls are TRBV19 and TRBJ2-2; 9 bases are a match to TRBD2. The CDR3 consists of 13 residues. The germline gives CDR1 LNHDA, CDR2 SQIVND (reference sequence). After removal of 10 bases from V and 10 bases from J, the junction contained 10 bases not matched to a gene. CDR3 region: CATRAGGAVELFF. The DNA of the CDR3 is TGTGCCACCCGTGCGGGGGGGGCCGTGGAGCTGTTTTTT.

The chain employs TRBV27 and TRBJ2-5, with TRBD2 matching 7 bases. The CDR3 runs 16 residues. The V and J ends lost 2 bases and 2 bases, in that order; junction bases with no gene match: 8. In germline, CDR1 is MNHEY, CDR2 SMNVEV (reference sequence). The CDR3 DNA sequence: TGTGCCAGCAGTTTAGGGGGGGTCCCTTCGCAAGAGACCCAGTACTTC. It codes for CASSLGGVPSQETQYF.

The chain has TRBV29-1 and TRBJ2-7; 10 bases are a match to TRBD1. V lost 4 bases, J lost 3 bases, and 0 bases stayed unmatched. Germline lookup yields CDR1 SQVTM and CDR2 ANQGSEA. The CDR3 is made up of 12 amino acids. For the CDR3, the DNA is TGCAGCGTTGGGACAGGGGGCTACGAGCAGTACTTC. As protein: CSVGTGGYEQYF.

The J gene is TRBJ1-5, the V gene TRBV5-1; 7 bases fit TRBD1. In germline, CDR1 is SGHRS, CDR2 YFSETQ. The CDR3 is 14 residues long. J gave up 7 bases and V 0 bases, and 4 bases lay outside the gene matches. The CDR3 nucleotides are TGCGCCAGCAGCTTGGAGGGGGCTGAGCAGCCCCAGCATTTT. Translating it yields CASSLEGAEQPQHF. The full variable domain, completed using reference TRBV5-1 and TRBJ1-5, is KAGVTQTPRYLIKTRGQQVTLSCSPISGHRSVSWYQQTPGQGLQFLFEYFSETQRNKGNFPGRFSGRQFSNSRSEMNVSTLELGDSALYLCASSLEGAEQPQHFGDGTRLSIL.

This sequence joins TRBV28 and TRBJ1-3; D is uncertain. V lost 4 bases and J lost 0, with 16 bases in between. The germline CDR1 and CDR2 sequences are MDHEN and SYDVKM. This CDR3 has 17 amino acids. CDR3 sequence: CASSYQIGGRSGNTIYF. The CDR3 DNA follows: TGTGCCAGCAGTTACCAAATCGGCGGTCGCTCTGGAAACACCATATATTTT.

This chain links TRBV9 with TRBJ2-1, with TRBD1 matching 12 bases. Germline trimming cut 8 bases from V and 9 bases from J; bases unmatched to any gene: 9. In germline, CDR1 is SGDLS, CDR2 YYNGEE. This CDR3 region has 14 residues. The CDR3 protein is CASSFGTGGSEQFF. CDR3 nucleotides: TGTGCCAGTTCGTTTGGGACAGGGGGCAGTGAGCAGTTCTTC.

The chain recombines TRBV5-6 with TRBJ1-2; a weak D match, TRBD1 (6 bases). The length of the CDR3 is 12 residues. Germline CDR1 reads SGHDT; CDR2 reads YYEEEE. V lost 3 bases, J lost 5 bases, and 8 bases lay in between. CDR3 protein: CASSSQGYGYTF. CDR3 DNA: TGTGCCAGCAGCTCACAGGGTTATGGCTACACCTTC.

V and J are TRBV9 and TRBJ1-6; 9 bases match TRBD1. The CDR3 loop spans 16 amino acids. The V gene end was trimmed by 3 bases and the J gene end by 5 bases; junction bases not matched to a gene: 6. Germline-derived CDR1 and CDR2 are SGDLS and YYNGEE. CDR3 DNA sequence: TGTGCCAGCAGCGGGTCGCGGGACAGGGATAATTCACCCCTCCACTTT. It encodes CASSGSRDRDNSPLHF.

The genes are TRBV9 and TRBJ2-3; TRBD2 matches 8 bases. The germline V gene has CDR1 SGDLS and CDR2 YYNGEE. V trimming: 0 bases; J trimming: 5 bases; junction bases outside the gene matches: 5. The CDR3 runs to 15 residues. The chain's CDR3 is CASSVGGSGIDTQYF. CDR3 coding DNA: TGTGCCAGCAGCGTAGGAGGTAGCGGGATAGATACGCAGTATTTT.

The genes are TRBV23-1 and TRBJ1-5, with 8 bases aligning to TRBD1. TRBV23-1 is recorded as an ORF, its role being uncertain. The trim removed 6 bases at V and 1 base at J, leaving 5 bases unmatched. The CDR3 spans 15 residues. DNA of the CDR3: TGCGCCAGCAGACAGGGGGAGATAAGCAATCAGCCCCAGCATTTT. Protein sequence: CASRQGEISNQPQHF.

The rearrangement uses TRBV5-4 and TRBJ2-2, with D possibly matching TRBD2 (6 bases). The CDR3 has 15 amino acids. V gave up 4 bases and J gave up 0 bases, with 10 bases separating them. Germline-derived CDR1 and CDR2 are SGHNT and YYREEE (reference sequence). In nucleotides, the CDR3 is TGTGCCAGCAGCCCCGGAGGGGCGAACACCGGGGAGCTGTTTTTT. This translates into CASSPGGANTGELFF. The whole variable domain, remainder taken from reference TRBV5-4 and TRBJ2-2, is ETGVTQSPTHLIKTRGQQVTLRCSSQSGHNTVSWYQQALGQGPQFIFQYYREEENGRGNFPPRFSGLQFPNYSSELNVNALELDDSALYLCASSPGGANTGELFFGEGSRLTVL.

This chain uses TRBV27 with TRBJ2-7, with 7 bases lining up with TRBD2. Per germline, CDR1 MNHEY and CDR2 SMNVEV (reference sequence). V lost 5 bases to trimming and J lost 2 bases; unmatched junction nucleotides: 9. The CDR3 runs to 15 residues. CDR3 region: CASSVLAVPTYEQYF. The CDR3, as DNA: TGTGCCAGCAGTGTCCTAGCGGTCCCCACCTACGAGCAGTACTTC.

This clone was picked up one time. The rearrangement links TRBV7-6 to TRBJ1-1; D may be TRBD1 (6 bases). The germline V gene has CDR1 SGHVS and CDR2 FNYEAQ. Trimming removed 1 base at V and 0 bases at J, with 12 bases between. The CDR3 totals 16 residues. The CDR3 DNA reads TGTGCCAGCAGCTTAGTACCCGGGACAATGAACACTGAAGCTTTCTTT. Protein: CASSLVPGTMNTEAFF.

The chain links TRBV6-5 to TRBJ2-2, with D uncertain. This CDR3 contains 14 residues. V lost 5 bases and J 5 bases, leaving 12 bases between the germline ends. The V gene's germline CDR1 is MNHEY and CDR2 SVGAGI. The CDR3 coding sequence is TGTGCCAGCAGTCTATCTACTGAGACCGGGGAGCTGTTTTTT. It encodes CASSLSTETGELFF.

This clone showed up just once. V and J are TRBV7-8 and TRBJ1-3; no firm D call. V dropped 5 bases and J dropped 0 bases, with 14 bases sitting between them. Germline values: CDR1 SGHVS, CDR2 FQNEAQ. The CDR3 loop spans 16 amino acids. CDR3 DNA sequence: TGTGCCAGCAGCCCCTTACGAGGAGGCTCTGGAAACACCATATATTTT. The encoded protein is CASSPLRGGSGNTIYF.

The chain joins TRBV5-1 to TRBJ2-5, with D perhaps matching TRBD1 (7 bases). This CDR3 contains 15 residues. V lost 4 bases, J lost 5 bases, and 18 bases lay in between. Germline V gives CDR1 SGHRS, CDR2 YFSETQ. The CDR3 protein is CASSQGQVEGETQYF. CDR3 DNA sequence: TGCGCCAGCAGCCAAGGACAGGTGGAGGGGGAGACCCAGTACTTC.

A single count supports this clone. This chain uses TRBV7-6 with TRBJ2-3; D unclear. CDR3 length: 12 residues. Per the germline V gene, CDR1 is SGHVS and CDR2 is FNYEAQ. The V end lost 5 bases, the J end lost 0 bases, and 3 bases lay between the germline ends. The chain's CDR3 is CASSLSTDTQYF. CDR3 nucleotide sequence: TGTGCCAGCAGCCTTAGCACAGATACGCAGTATTTT.

The chain uses TRBV9 and TRBJ2-7, with 11 bases matching TRBD2. The CDR3 is 15 amino acids. Germline assignment: CDR1 SGDLS and CDR2 YYNGEE. Trimming cost V 2 bases and J 4 bases; bases outside gene matches: 5. CDR3: CASSVGTSGTYEQYF. The CDR3 DNA reads TGTGCCAGCAGCGTGGGGACTAGCGGTACTTACGAGCAGTACTTC.

This sequence joins TRBV9 and TRBJ2-7; 11 bases fit TRBD2. The CDR3 runs to 17 residues. Germline loops: CDR1 SGDLS, CDR2 YYNGEE. The V segment lost 0 bases and the J segment 0 bases; nucleotides outside the gene matches: 5. CDR3 region: CASSVGGGLAGSYEQYF. The CDR3 DNA reads TGTGCCAGCAGCGTAGGGGGTGGACTAGCGGGCTCCTACGAGCAGTACTTC.

This clone turned up a few times. The chain is built from TRBV7-2 and TRBJ1-1; 7 positions match TRBD1. J lost 2 bases, V lost 5 bases, and 17 bases had no gene match. CDR1 is SGHTA, CDR2 FQGNSA, per germline. This CDR3 is built from 18 residues. CDR3 in DNA: TGTGCCAGCAGCCCGCAGACAGGGTTTGGGACACAAAACACTGAAGCTTTCTTT. It yields the protein CASSPQTGFGTQNTEAFF.

This clone appeared once. J is TRBJ2-7 and V is TRBV7-2; TRBD2 matches 9 bases. V lost 5 bases to trimming and J lost 1 base; unmatched junction nucleotides: 3. Germline V CDR1 and CDR2: SGHTA, FQGNSA. The CDR3 totals 14 residues. CDR3 loop: CASSRTSESYEQYF. CDR3 coding DNA: TGTGCCAGCAGCCGGACTAGCGAATCCTACGAGCAGTACTTC.

The chain couples TRBV18 to TRBJ1-5; the D is unclear. V lost 3 bases, J lost 3 bases, and 9 bases lay in between. Germline V lookup: CDR1 KGHSH, CDR2 LQKENI. The CDR3 is 14 amino acids. The DNA of the CDR3 is TGTGCCAGCTCACCCGACACACACAATCAGCCCCAGCATTTT. Translation gives CASSPDTHNQPQHF. Full variable domain (outside the CDR3, taken from reference TRBV18 and TRBJ1-5): NAGVMQNPRHLVRRRGQEARLRCSPMKGHSHVYWYRQLPEEGLKFMVYLQKENIIDESGMPKERFSAEFPKEGPSILRIQQVVRGDSAAYFCASSPDTHNQPQHFGDGTRLSIL.

For the CDR3, the DNA is TGTGCCAGCAGCTGGGGATCAGGGGCCTCCTACGAGCAGTACTTC. It is translated as CASSWGSGASYEQYF. The V call is TRBV7-9, the J call TRBJ2-5, with D possibly TRBD1 on 6 matching bases. Matching the DNA end better, TRBJ2-7 makes the J call doubtful. Germline lookup yields CDR1 SEHNR and CDR2 FQNEAQ (reference sequence). This CDR3 contains 15 residues.

V and J are TRBV7-2 and TRBJ2-2; 7 nucleotides agree with TRBD1. The CDR3 spans 15 residues. The V and J ends lost 6 bases and 1 base, in that order; junction bases with no gene match: 5. CDR1 and CDR2 from the germline V gene are SGHTA and FQGNSA. CDR3 residues: CASRTGALNTGELFF. The CDR3 DNA reads TGTGCCAGCAGAACAGGGGCCCTGAACACCGGGGAGCTGTTTTTT.

J is TRBJ2-4 and V is TRBV12-5, with TRBD2 as a possible D gene (6 bases). The CDR3 loop spans 17 amino acids. The V gene lost 3 bases and the J gene lost 6 bases, with 21 bases spanning the gap. The germline CDR1 and CDR2 sequences are LGHNT and FRNRAP. The CDR3 DNA reads TGTGCTAGTGGTTTTGGTACCCGGCCGAGCGGGCGAAACATTCAGTACTTC. As protein: CASGFGTRPSGRNIQYF.

The gene calls are TRBV5-1 and TRBJ2-1; 10 bases line up with TRBD2. The CDR3 has 16 residues. The V and J ends lost 3 bases and 9 bases, in that order; junction bases with no gene match: 12. Germline V gene sequence: CDR1 SGHRS, CDR2 YFSETQ. The CDR3 reads CASSSDSGGAWVEQFF. In DNA, the CDR3 is TGCGCCAGCAGCTCGGACAGCGGGGGGGCCTGGGTTGAGCAGTTCTTC.